This is a list of T cell receptor beta chains from one sample in a study of graft-versus-host responses after intestinal transplantation. Method: immunoSEQ multiplex PCR; TCRdb's copy keeps in-frame clones and lacks some. The sample lists tens of thousands of clones; approximately 92% were seen once. These receptors lack a known antigen. Sequencing used unstimulated CD8+ T cells sorted from spleen or lymph node cells, obtained before intestinal transplant. The receptors here all came from a human donor who received an intestinal transplant. Each CDR3 is given with its conserved first and last residue. D genes are given only for firm matches. A clone size is listed for some rows: how often the clone was seen (once, few, many), or a class if it is expanded.

j_call v_call clone_size d_call cdr3_nt cdr3_aa
TRBJ2-7 TRBV27 NA NA TGTGCCAGCAGTCCCTACGGACCGGACAGCGGGCAGTACTTC CASSPYGPDSGQYF
TRBJ1-1 TRBV6-5 NA NA TGTGCCAGCAGGTCGACAGACACTGAAGCTTTCTTT CASRSTDTEAFF
TRBJ2-1 TRBV5-6 NA TRBD2 TGTGCCAGCAGCTTGTTAGCGGGACCCTACAATGAGCAGTTCTTC CASSLLAGPYNEQFF
TRBJ2-7 TRBV5-1 NA TRBD2 TGCGCCAGCAGCTTGGCGGGAGGCACCTACGAGCAGTACTTC CASSLAGGTYEQYF
TRBJ1-6 TRBV4-1 NA TRBD1 TGCGCCAGCAGCCAAGATCCTTCGGACAGGTTTATTGGGTCACCCCTCCACTTT CASSQDPSDRFIGSPLHF
TRBJ1-5 TRBV19 NA NA TGTGCCAGTAGTAATTTCGGTTCCAATCAGCCCCAGCATTTT CASSNFGSNQPQHF
TRBJ2-7 TRBV11-2 NA TRBD1 TGTGCCAGCAGTATAGGGCAGGGGGCAGACGAGCAGTACTTC CASSIGQGADEQYF
TRBJ1-1 TRBV13 NA TRBD1 TGTGCCAGCAGCCCGACAGGGGGGAACACTGAAGCTTTCTTT CASSPTGGNTEAFF
TRBJ1-2 TRBV11-3 NA TRBD1 TGTGCCAGCAGATTAATAAGGGGAATGGGACAGATCTATGGCTACACCTTC CASRLIRGMGQIYGYTF
TRBJ1-1 TRBV4-1 NA NA TGCGCCAGCAGCCAAGGTGGAGAGAACACTGAAGCTTTCTTT CASSQGGENTEAFF
TRBJ2-1 TRBV10-2 NA TRBD2 TGCGCCAGCAGAACCACTAGCGGGGGGCCCCATGAGCAGTTCTTC CASRTTSGGPHEQFF
TRBJ2-7 TRBV29-1 NA NA TGCAGCGTGCCCCTAGGGGTCGAGCAGTACTTC CSVPLGVEQYF
TRBJ1-3 TRBV30 NA NA TGTGCCGGTTATTGGGGGGCTGGAAACACCATATATTTT CAGYWGAGNTIYF
TRBJ1-1 TRBV15 NA NA TGTGCCACCGGCGACAGCCCGAACACTGAAGCTTTCTTT CATGDSPNTEAFF
TRBJ2-2 TRBV13 NA NA TGTGCCAGCCGGGACAGCCAAGGAGGGACCTTGACCGGGGAGCTGTTTTTT CASRDSQGGTLTGELFF
TRBJ2-2 TRBV11-1 NA NA TGTGCCAGCAGCGACTCGAACACCGGGGAGCTGTTTTTT CASSDSNTGELFF
TRBJ2-3 TRBV4-2 NA TRBD2 TGTGCCAGCAGCCAAAGAATTGCTAGCGGGACCGAGAGCACAGATACGCAGTATTTT CASSQRIASGTESTDTQYF
TRBJ2-2 TRBV7-9 NA TRBD2 TGTGCCAGCAGCTCAGGACTAGCGGGCGACCCTGGGGAGCTGTTTTTT CASSSGLAGDPGELFF
TRBJ2-1 TRBV15 NA NA TGTGCCACCAGCAGAGCCCGGGGGACCTACAATGAGCAGTTCTTC CATSRARGTYNEQFF
TRBJ2-7 TRBV21-1 NA NA TGTGCCAGCAGCAGCGTTCTACAGGGGACAAGTCTCTCGAGCTCCTACGAGCAGTACTTC CASSSVLQGTSLSSSYEQYF
TRBJ2-7 TRBV14 NA TRBD2 TGTGCCAGCAGCCATCTAGCGGGACCCTACGAGCAGTACTTC CASSHLAGPYEQYF
TRBJ1-1 TRBV27 NA NA TGTGCCAGCAAATCACAGGAGAACACTGAAGCTTTCTTT CASKSQENTEAFF
TRBJ1-1 TRBV28 once TRBD1 TGTGCCAGCAGTTCTTCCGGGACAGGGATAATTTCGTCCTCGGAAGCTTTCTTT CASSSSGTGIISSSEAFF
TRBJ2-5 TRBV6-5 NA NA TGTGCCAGCACCCCTCCGGAGGGAGAGACCCAGTACTTC CASTPPEGETQYF
TRBJ1-1 TRBV25-1 NA NA TGTGCCAGCAGTGAATATTTAGACAGGAACACTGAAGCTTTCTTT CASSEYLDRNTEAFF
TRBJ2-3 TRBV2 NA NA TGTGCCAGCAGTGGAGACAGAGAAGGCCCCACAGATACGCAGTATTTT CASSGDREGPTDTQYF
TRBJ2-7 TRBV10-3 NA NA TGTGCCATCAGTCCGGGAGCGCCGCTCGACGAGCAGTACTTC CAISPGAPLDEQYF
TRBJ2-7 TRBV27 NA NA TGTGCCAGCAGTTTAAACGCCGCGGGAATCTACGAGCAGTACTTC CASSLNAAGIYEQYF
TRBJ1-2 TRBV7-9 NA TRBD1 TGTGCCAGCAGCGGAACAGGGGACCTCTATGGCTACACCTTC CASSGTGDLYGYTF
TRBJ2-2 TRBV30 NA NA TGTGCCTGGAGCCCGACACCCGCGAACACCGGGGAGCTGTTTTTT CAWSPTPANTGELFF
TRBJ2-3 TRBV7-6 NA NA TGTGCCAGCAGCTTAGTTCTGAACACACAGGCAGATACGCAGTATTTT CASSLVLNTQADTQYF
TRBJ2-7 TRBV4-3 NA NA TGCGCCAGCAGCCAAGAGATTGACAGGAGCTCCTACGAGCAGTACTTC CASSQEIDRSSYEQYF
TRBJ2-7 TRBV5-1 NA TRBD1 TGCGCCAGCAGCTTTCATTGGACAGGCACCGAGCAGTACTTC CASSFHWTGTEQYF
TRBJ2-3 TRBV6-1 few NA TGTGCCAGCAGTGAAGAGGTGGGGGGATCGGTCACAGATACGCAGTATTTT CASSEEVGGSVTDTQYF
TRBJ1-4 TRBV15 NA TRBD1 TGTGCCACCAGCAGTCTGGTTCGGGACAGGAATGAAAAACTGTTTTTT CATSSLVRDRNEKLFF
TRBJ1-2 TRBV5-6 NA NA TGTGCCAGCAGCTTGTTCGGTGGGCAGCTCTATGGCTACACCTTC CASSLFGGQLYGYTF
TRBJ2-5 TRBV7-9 NA NA TGTGCCAGCAGCCGGGGACTCCAAGAGACCCAGTACTTC CASSRGLQETQYF
TRBJ2-3 TRBV6-5 NA TRBD1 TGTGCCAGCAGCCATGGGACAGATTTAGATACGCAGTATTTT CASSHGTDLDTQYF
TRBJ2-7 TRBV4-3 NA NA TGCGCCAGCAGCCCAGACCCTAGCAGACTCTACGAGCAGTACTTC CASSPDPSRLYEQYF
TRBJ1-5 TRBV5-5 NA TRBD1 TGTGCCAGCAGCCCCGGCTTCTCACAGGGGGGCTACCAGCCCCAGCATTTT CASSPGFSQGGYQPQHF
TRBJ2-1 TRBV4-1 NA TRBD2 TGCGCCAGCAGCCCCCCCCGGACGGGACTACTATACAATGAGCAGTTCTTC CASSPPRTGLLYNEQFF
TRBJ1-6 TRBV6-5 NA NA TGTGCCAGCAGCCCAGGGGATTCACCCCTCCACTTT CASSPGDSPLHF
TRBJ2-7 TRBV2 NA TRBD1 TGTGCCAGCAGTGAAGGGCAGGGGGCGTACGAGCAGTACTTC CASSEGQGAYEQYF
TRBJ2-7 TRBV7-9 NA TRBD1 TGTGCCAGCAGCTACGAGACAGGGGTTTATGGCTACGAGCAGTACTTC CASSYETGVYGYEQYF
TRBJ2-1 TRBV5-1 NA TRBD2 TGCGCCAGCAGCTTGGCAGGGCTAGCGGCCCCCGAGCAGTTCTTC CASSLAGLAAPEQFF
TRBJ1-1 TRBV5-6 NA TRBD1 TGTGCCAGCAGCTTGGCTGGGACAGGGGGTCGGACTGAAGCTTTCTTT CASSLAGTGGRTEAFF
TRBJ2-1 TRBV7-7 NA TRBD2 TGTGCCAGCAGCTTTGGGACTAGGTTTGAGGATGAGCAGTTCTTC CASSFGTRFEDEQFF
TRBJ2-3 TRBV6-1 NA TRBD2 TGTGCCAGCAGTGAAGCGCAGTTGTCTAGCGGGAGGGTATTCTTAGATACGCAGTATTTT CASSEAQLSSGRVFLDTQYF
TRBJ2-2 TRBV7-6 NA TRBD2 TGTGCCAGCAGCACCCGGACTAGCGGGGATTCCGGGGAGCTGTTTTTT CASSTRTSGDSGELFF
TRBJ2-7 TRBV19 NA NA TGTGCCAGTAGTATGGGCAGCTCCTACGAGCAGTACTTC CASSMGSSYEQYF
TRBJ2-7 TRBV27 NA NA TGTGCCAGCAGTTGGGGGACACCTTCCTACGAGCAGTACTTC CASSWGTPSYEQYF
TRBJ1-2 TRBV7-8 NA TRBD1 TGTGCCAGCAGCCCGGGACAGGGTTTGGACTATGGCTACACCTTC CASSPGQGLDYGYTF
TRBJ2-5 TRBV7-9 NA NA TGTGCCAGCAGTACCCTTGAAGGAGGGCCTCGGGAGACCCAGTACTTC CASSTLEGGPRETQYF
TRBJ2-7 TRBV11-2 NA NA TGTGCCAGCAGCTTAGGGCAGAACTACGAGCAGTACTTC CASSLGQNYEQYF